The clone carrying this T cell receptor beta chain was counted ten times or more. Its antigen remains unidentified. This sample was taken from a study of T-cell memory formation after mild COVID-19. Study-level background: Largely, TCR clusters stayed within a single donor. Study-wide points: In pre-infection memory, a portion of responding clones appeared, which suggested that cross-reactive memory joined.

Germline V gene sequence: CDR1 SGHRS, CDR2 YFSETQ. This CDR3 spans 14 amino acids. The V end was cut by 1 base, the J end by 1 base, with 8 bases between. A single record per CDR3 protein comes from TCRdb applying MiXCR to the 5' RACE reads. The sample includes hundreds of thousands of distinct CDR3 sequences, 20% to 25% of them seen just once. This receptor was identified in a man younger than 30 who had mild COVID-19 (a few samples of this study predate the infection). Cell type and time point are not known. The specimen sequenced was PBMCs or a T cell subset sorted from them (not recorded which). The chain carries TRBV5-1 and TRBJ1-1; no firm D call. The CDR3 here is CASSLMSGNTEAFF. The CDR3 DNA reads TGCGCCAGCAGCTTGATGTCAGGGAACACTGAAGCTTTCTTT.